This T cell receptor beta chain was obtained from a study of blood T cell repertoires in COVID-19. In the study overall: Sites across the United States, Italy and Spain contributed samples from acute and convalescent COVID-19. PBMCs, B-cell-depleted T cells, or T cells were the source of the cDNA or gDNA that made up the material.

In the original analysis: Amplification of reference gene primers was used by the study to estimate nucleated cell counts. Clones were read by immunoSEQ multiplex PCR, and TCRdb kept only the in-frame ones, dropping some. Clone size and the V and J calls come from that table; the DNA yielded D and trimming. The data contain fewer than 25,000 clones, more than 75% of them singletons. The V and J ends lost 5 bases and 3 bases respectively, with 13 bases between them. CDR3 length: 14 residues. Germline-derived CDR1 and CDR2 are SGHAT and FQDESV (reference sequence). The source is a human donor with active COVID-19. The donor label of this sample is uncertain. The chain joins TRBV11-1 to TRBJ1-1; D is uncertain. Sequencing used peripheral blood. The CDR3 coding sequence is TGTGCCAGCAGCCGTAACCGGGGAGACACTGAAGCTTTCTTT. As protein: CASSRNRGDTEAFF.